This passage covers 15 T cell receptor beta chains from one sample sequenced in a study of cytomegalovirus exposure and HLA in healthy donors. A multiplex PCR was run with 60 Vbeta primers and 13 Jbeta primers. Repertoires were generated with immunoSEQ multiplex PCR, while TCRdb's copy carries only in-frame clones and drops some. The data hold some 57,000 clones, with 70% observed a single time. The material sequenced was PBMCs. These receptors were obtained from a woman aged 55-69 years in good health and CMV-seropositive.

This clone was detected a few times. This chain uses TRBV5-5 with TRBJ2-3; D is undetermined. Germline V gene lookup returns CDR1 SGHKS and CDR2 YYEKEE (reference sequence). The CDR3 is 15 amino acids. The V and J ends lost 5 bases and 2 bases respectively, with 15 bases between them. The CDR3 DNA follows: TGTGCCAGCAGTCACCTCAACTCCCTCACAGATACGCAGTATTTT. Its protein is CASSHLNSLTDTQYF.

The V gene is TRBV27, the J gene TRBJ1-3, with a possible D match to TRBD1 (5 bases). This CDR3 spans 15 amino acids. Deletions cut 2 bases from V and 2 bases from J, with 10 bases between. Germline-derived CDR1 and CDR2 are MNHEY and SMNVEV (reference sequence). The CDR3 is CASSLAQGTGNTIYF. CDR3 in DNA: TGTGCCAGCAGTTTAGCTCAGGGAACTGGAAACACCATATATTTT.

This clone turned up a few times. V usage is TRBV9 and J usage is TRBJ1-5; maybe TRBD1 (6 bases). CDR3 size: 14 residues. V shed 2 bases and J shed 6 bases, with 12 bases lying between them. Per the germline V gene, CDR1 is SGDLS and CDR2 is YYNGEE. This CDR3 is CASSVGEGGQPQHF. As DNA, the CDR3 is TGTGCCAGCAGCGTTGGGGAAGGGGGTCAGCCCCAGCATTTT.

The chain couples TRBV2 to TRBJ2-3, with D possibly being TRBD1 (6 bases). The CDR3 runs 16 residues. Deletions cut 5 bases from V and 2 bases from J, with 17 bases between. Germline assignment: CDR1 SNHLY and CDR2 FYNNEI. CDR3 bases: TGTGCCAGCAGTCTCCAGGGGTTACTTAACACAGATACGCAGTATTTT. Translated: CASSLQGLLNTDTQYF.

J is TRBJ2-3 and V is TRBV5-1; D possibly corresponds to TRBD2 (6 bases). V was pared by 4 bases and J by 0 bases, with 15 bases between. Germline V gene lookup returns CDR1 SGHRS and CDR2 YFSETQ. The CDR3 contains 16 residues. The CDR3 bases are TGCGCCAGCAGCCCCATGGAGGGCGGTAGCACAGATACGCAGTATTTT. This gives the protein CASSPMEGGSTDTQYF.

Notes on this clone: Different DNA sequences within this sample yield the same CDR3. The chain carries TRBV7-6 and TRBJ1-1; 7 bases agree with TRBD1. Per germline, CDR1 SGHVS and CDR2 FNYEAQ. This CDR3 comprises 13 residues. J gave up 2 bases and V 5 bases, and 2 bases lay outside the gene matches. This CDR3 is CASSRQGNTEAFF. CDR3 bases: TGTGCCAGCAGCCGACAGGGCAACACTGAAGCTTTCTTT.

This clone was seen a few times. The CDR3 region has the DNA TGCGCCAGCAGCCGAGAACTACAGGGGGCAGGGACCGGGGAGCTGTTTTTT. Protein product: CASSRELQGAGTGELFF. V usage is TRBV4-3 and J usage is TRBJ2-2, with TRBD1 matching 9 bases. This CDR3 has 17 residues. The germline gives CDR1 LGHNA, CDR2 YSLEER. V lost 4 bases to trimming and J lost 5 bases; unmatched junction nucleotides: 11.

This clone was seen a few times. The V gene is TRBV6-1, the J gene TRBJ1-1; D is possibly TRBD1 (6 bases). Germline CDR1 is MNHNS and CDR2 is SASEGT. The CDR3 consists of 14 residues. Trimming removed 8 bases at V and 1 base at J, with 14 bases between. As DNA, the CDR3 is TGTGCCAGCCTAAACAGGGCTGCGAACACTGAAGCTTTCTTT. This codes for CASLNRAANTEAFF.

The sample holds a few counts of this clone. The V call is TRBV2, the J call TRBJ1-5; 9 nucleotides line up with TRBD1. CDR1 is SNHLY, CDR2 FYNNEI, per germline. V was pared by 4 bases and J by 6 bases, with 4 bases of the junction left unmatched. There are 14 residues in the CDR3. The CDR3 region is CASSGTGELQPQHF. The CDR3, as DNA: TGTGCCAGCAGTGGGACAGGGGAGCTTCAGCCCCAGCATTTT.

This clone has just a few counts. V gene TRBV10-3 combines with J gene TRBJ1-1, with no clear D. CDR1 and CDR2 from the germline V gene are ENHRY and SYGVKD. CDR3 length: 14 amino acids. V was pared by 0 bases and J by 3 bases, with 8 bases between. The CDR3 spells CAISESRGDTEAFF. The CDR3, as DNA: TGTGCCATCAGTGAGTCCCGGGGAGACACTGAAGCTTTCTTT.

V is TRBV29-1 and J is TRBJ1-3, with 7 bases that match TRBD1. The CDR3 covers 15 residues. The junction had 5 bases not matched to a gene; V was cut back by 3 bases and J by 0 bases. Germline V lookup: CDR1 SQVTM, CDR2 ANQGSEA. The CDR3 region is CSVDITGASGNTIYF. The CDR3, as DNA: TGCAGCGTTGATATTACAGGGGCCTCTGGAAACACCATATATTTT.

The J gene is TRBJ1-4, the V gene TRBV4-3; 7 bases fit TRBD1. From germline, CDR1 is LGHNA and CDR2 YSLEER. This CDR3 is 17 amino acids long. The trim removed 4 bases at V and 1 base at J, leaving 9 bases unmatched. The CDR3 nucleotides are TGCGCCAGCAGCCCCGGACAGGTTTATCAAACTAATGAAAAACTGTTTTTT. Encoded protein: CASSPGQVYQTNEKLFF.

This chain joins TRBV2 and TRBJ1-1, with D perhaps TRBD1 (6 bases). Germline loops: CDR1 SNHLY, CDR2 FYNNEI. The CDR3 sequence is 14 residues long. V was shortened by 6 bases and J by 4 bases, with 15 bases between the two germline ends. The CDR3 loop is CASRWTGGGTEAFF. CDR3 in DNA: TGTGCCAGCAGATGGACTGGGGGCGGCACTGAAGCTTTCTTT. Drawing the rest from reference TRBV2 and TRBJ1-1, the complete variable domain is EPEVTQTPSHQVTQMGQEVILRCVPISNHLYFYWYRQILGQKVEFLVSFYNNEISEKSEIFDDQFSVERPDGSNFTLKIRSTKLEDSAMYFCASRWTGGGTEAFFGQGTRLTVV.

V usage is TRBV5-6 and J usage is TRBJ2-1; D is possibly TRBD1 (5 bases). CDR1 is SGHDT, CDR2 YYEEEE, per germline. Trimming removed 1 base from V and 10 bases from J, with 6 bases in between. CDR3 length equals 11 residues. CDR3: CASSLQGEQFF. For the CDR3, the DNA is TGTGCCAGCAGCTTGCAGGGCGAGCAGTTCTTC.

The CDR3 spells CASSRRGAPSSYEQYF. The CDR3 DNA reads TGCGCCAGCAGCCGCCGGGGGGCACCTAGCTCCTACGAGCAGTACTTC. The rearrangement uses TRBV5-1 and TRBJ2-7, with a weak D call TRBD2 (7 bases). The CDR3 contains 16 residues. V was clipped by 4 bases and J by 0 bases, with 17 bases between them. CDR1 SGHRS and CDR2 YFSETQ come from the germline V gene.